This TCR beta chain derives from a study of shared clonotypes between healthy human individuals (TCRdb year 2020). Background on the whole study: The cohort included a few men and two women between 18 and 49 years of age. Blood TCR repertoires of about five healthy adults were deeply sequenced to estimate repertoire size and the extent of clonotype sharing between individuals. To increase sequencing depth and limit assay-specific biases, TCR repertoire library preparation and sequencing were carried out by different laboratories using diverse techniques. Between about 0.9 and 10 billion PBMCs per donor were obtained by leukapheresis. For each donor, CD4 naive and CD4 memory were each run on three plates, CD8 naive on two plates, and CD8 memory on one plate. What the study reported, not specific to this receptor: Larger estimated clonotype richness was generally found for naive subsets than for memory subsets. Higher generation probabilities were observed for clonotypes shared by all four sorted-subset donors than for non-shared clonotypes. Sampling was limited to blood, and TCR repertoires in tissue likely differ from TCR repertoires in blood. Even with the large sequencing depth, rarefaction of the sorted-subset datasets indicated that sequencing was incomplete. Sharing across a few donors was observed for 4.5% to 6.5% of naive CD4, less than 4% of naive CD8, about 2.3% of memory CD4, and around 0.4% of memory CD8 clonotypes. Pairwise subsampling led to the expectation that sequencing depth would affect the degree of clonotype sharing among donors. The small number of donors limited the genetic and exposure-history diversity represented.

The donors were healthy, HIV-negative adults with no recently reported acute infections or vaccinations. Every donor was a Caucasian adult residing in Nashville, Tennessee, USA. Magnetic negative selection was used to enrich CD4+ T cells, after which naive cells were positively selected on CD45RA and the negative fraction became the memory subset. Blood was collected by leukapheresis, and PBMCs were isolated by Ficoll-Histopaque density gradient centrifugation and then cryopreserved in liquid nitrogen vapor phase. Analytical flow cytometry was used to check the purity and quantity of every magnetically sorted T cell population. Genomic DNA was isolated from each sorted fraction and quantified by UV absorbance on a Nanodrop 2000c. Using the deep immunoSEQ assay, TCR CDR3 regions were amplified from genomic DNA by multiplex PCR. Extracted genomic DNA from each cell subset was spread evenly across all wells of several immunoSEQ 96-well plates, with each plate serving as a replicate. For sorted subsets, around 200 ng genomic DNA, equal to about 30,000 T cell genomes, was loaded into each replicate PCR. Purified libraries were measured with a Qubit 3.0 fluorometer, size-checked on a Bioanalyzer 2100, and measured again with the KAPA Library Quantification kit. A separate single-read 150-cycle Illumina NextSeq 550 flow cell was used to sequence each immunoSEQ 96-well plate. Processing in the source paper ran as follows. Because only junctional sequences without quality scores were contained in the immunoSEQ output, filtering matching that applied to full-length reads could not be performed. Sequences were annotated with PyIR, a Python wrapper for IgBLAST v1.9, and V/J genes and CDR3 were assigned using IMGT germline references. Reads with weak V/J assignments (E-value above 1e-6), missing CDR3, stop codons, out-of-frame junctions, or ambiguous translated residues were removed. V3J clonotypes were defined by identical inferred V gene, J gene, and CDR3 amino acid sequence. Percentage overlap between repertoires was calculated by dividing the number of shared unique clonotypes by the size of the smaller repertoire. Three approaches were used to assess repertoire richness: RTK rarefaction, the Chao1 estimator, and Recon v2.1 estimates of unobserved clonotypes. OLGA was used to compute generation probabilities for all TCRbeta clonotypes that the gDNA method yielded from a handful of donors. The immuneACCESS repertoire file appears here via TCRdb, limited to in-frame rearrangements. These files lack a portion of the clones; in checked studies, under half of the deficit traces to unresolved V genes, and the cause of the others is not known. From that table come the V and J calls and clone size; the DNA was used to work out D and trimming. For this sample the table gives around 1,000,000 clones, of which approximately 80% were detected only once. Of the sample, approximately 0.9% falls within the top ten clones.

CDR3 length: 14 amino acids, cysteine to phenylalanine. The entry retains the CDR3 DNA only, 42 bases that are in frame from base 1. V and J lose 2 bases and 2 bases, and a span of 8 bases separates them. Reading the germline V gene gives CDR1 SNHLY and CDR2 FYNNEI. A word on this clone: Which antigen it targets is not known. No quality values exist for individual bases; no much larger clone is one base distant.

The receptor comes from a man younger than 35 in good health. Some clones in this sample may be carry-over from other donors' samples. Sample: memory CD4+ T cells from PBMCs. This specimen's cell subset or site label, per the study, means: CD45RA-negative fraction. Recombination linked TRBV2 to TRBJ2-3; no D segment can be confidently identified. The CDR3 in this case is CASSEKGFTDTQYF. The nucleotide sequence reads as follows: TGTGCCAGCAGTGAAAAGGGATTCACAGATACGCAGTATTTT.